The subject of this entry is one T cell receptor (beta chain). This sample is part of a study of T cells in Graves' hyperthyroidism and ophthalmopathy. Study-level background: Sampling of peripheral blood happened at initial diagnosis, prior to any treatment.

Patients aged 18 to 65 had newly diagnosed hyperthyroidism of under 2 months' duration. Orbital computed tomography and thyroid ultrasound, together with serum TRAb and thyroxine and clinical symptoms, were used for diagnoses. The source material, RNA transcripts, was used to amplify TCR beta CDR3 regions. In the first-round RT-PCR of the TCR CDR3, the HTBI primer set was used. One entry per CDR3 protein results from TCRdb running MiXCR on the multiplex PCR reads. The sample lists about 560,000 distinct CDR3 sequences; roughly 17% were seen once. V was cut by 7 bases and J by 6 bases, with 18 bases left in between. Germline CDR1 and CDR2: SGHTA and FQGNSA. The CDR3 is 14 amino acids.

The material sequenced was blood. The source is a woman aged 18 to 35 with Graves' hyperthyroidism. This sequence joins TRBV7-2 and TRBJ1-1; no reliable D call. CDR3 sequence reads: CASNIGRARAEAFF. CDR3 coding DNA: TGTGCCAGCAACATAGGCCGGGCTCGCGCTGAAGCTTTCTTT.